A single sample is the source of the 31 T cell receptor beta chains below, sequenced in a study of blood T cell repertoires in COVID-19. TCRdb's table, derived via immunoSEQ multiplex PCR, lists solely in-frame clones and lacks some. This sample has under 300,000 clones, with roughly 90% found just once. Input material: peripheral blood. Receptor source: a woman aged 40 to 55 who had recovered from COVID-19.

This clone appeared once. The chain has TRBV19 and TRBJ2-7; 8 bases are shared with TRBD1. This CDR3 spans 14 amino acids. Germline V gives CDR1 LNHDA, CDR2 SQIVND (reference sequence). V lost 6 bases, J lost 2 bases, and 6 bases stayed unmatched. The CDR3 sequence: CASRRTGSAYEQYF. CDR3 sequence (DNA): TGTGCCAGTAGGCGGACAGGGAGTGCCTACGAGCAGTACTTC.

The rearrangement uses TRBV5-1 and TRBJ2-7, with TRBD1 identical over 9 bases. Germline values: CDR1 SGHRS, CDR2 YFSETQ. V shed 0 bases and J 0 bases; nucleotides not matched to a gene: 1. The CDR3 covers 15 residues. The CDR3 sequence: CASSLVGQGSYEQYF. CDR3 DNA sequence: TGCGCCAGCAGCTTGGTGGGACAGGGCTCCTACGAGCAGTACTTC.

The CDR3 spells CASSQEGGLGQPQHF. In DNA form, the CDR3 reads TGCGCCAGCAGCCAAGAGGGGGGGTTGGGTCAGCCCCAGCATTTT. This chain connects TRBV4-1 to TRBJ1-5; D may be TRBD1 (5 bases). V was trimmed by 0 bases and J by 6 bases, leaving 12 bases between them. The CDR3 spans 15 residues. Germline lookup yields CDR1 MGHRA and CDR2 YSYEKL.

The chain carries TRBV9 and TRBJ2-1; TRBD2 might be the D (5 bases). V was shortened by 2 bases and J by 0 bases, with 12 bases between the two germline ends. This CDR3 contains 16 residues. Germline assignment: CDR1 SGDLS and CDR2 YYNGEE. Written as DNA, the CDR3 is TGTGCCAGCAGCGTCGGCCTAGCAGGCTCCTACAATGAGCAGTTCTTC. It specifies CASSVGLAGSYNEQFF. The entire variable domain, with the rest obtained from reference TRBV9 and TRBJ2-1, is as follows: DSGVTQTPKHLITATGQRVTLRCSPRSGDLSVYWYQQSLDQGLQFLIQYYNGEERAKGNILERFSAQQFPDLHSELNLSSLELGDSALYFCASSVGLAGSYNEQFFGPGTRLTVL.

The V gene is TRBV9, the J gene TRBJ2-3; D uncertain. The germline V gene encodes CDR1 SGDLS and CDR2 YYNGEE. The CDR3 consists of 15 residues. Trimming took 0 bases from V and 1 from J, leaving 9 bases between them. The CDR3 bases are TGTGCCAGCAGCGTAGATCCCCCGGGCACAGATACGCAGTATTTT. Translating it yields CASSVDPPGTDTQYF.

The chain carries TRBV24-1 and TRBJ2-3, with TRBD1 matching 10 bases. The CDR3 spans 15 residues. After removal of 7 bases from V and 1 base from J, the junction contained 4 bases not matched to a gene. Per germline, CDR1 KGHDR and CDR2 SFDVKD. The chain's CDR3 is CATSWTGGGTDTQYF. CDR3 DNA sequence: TGTGCCACCAGCTGGACAGGGGGAGGCACAGATACGCAGTATTTT.

This clone was detected a few times. The chain combines TRBV12-5 with TRBJ1-5, with a weak D call TRBD1 (5 bases). Trimming removed 3 bases at V and 3 bases at J, with 6 bases between. In germline, CDR1 is LGHNT, CDR2 FRNRAP. This CDR3 is built from 13 residues. Written as DNA, the CDR3 is TGTGCTAGTGGTTTAGGGGACAATCAGCCCCAGCATTTT. Translation gives CASGLGDNQPQHF.

The chain recombines TRBV18 with TRBJ1-3; TRBD1 is a possible D gene (6 bases). The CDR3 covers 16 residues. Germline V CDR1 and CDR2: KGHSH, LQKENI. Trimming took off 4 bases at V and 3 bases at J, with 16 bases between the two ends. CDR3 sequence: CASSHRGTGSGNTIYF. The CDR3 DNA sequence: TGTGCCAGCTCACACCGCGGAACAGGGAGTGGAAACACCATATATTTT.

This clone was picked up many times. Additional DNA sequences in this sample encode the identical CDR3. The J gene is TRBJ1-3, the V gene TRBV27; 7 bases line up with TRBD1. Germline CDR1 reads MNHEY; CDR2 reads SMNVEV (reference sequence). The CDR3 has 13 residues. The trim removed 6 bases at V and 4 bases at J, leaving 3 bases unmatched. The CDR3 coding sequence is TGTGCCAGCAGCCCGACAGGGGGAAACACCATATATTTT. It yields the protein CASSPTGGNTIYF.

The chain recombines TRBV2 with TRBJ2-7; D gene ambiguous. Germline CDR1 SNHLY, CDR2 FYNNEI. This CDR3 contains 18 residues. Between the trimmed V and J ends, which lost 1 base and 2 bases, there was a span of 21 bases. As DNA, the CDR3 is TGTGCCAGCAGTGAAGAGGAATTCGCGGTGGGTAACCCCTACGAGCAGTACTTC. Protein: CASSEEEFAVGNPYEQYF.

The J gene is TRBJ2-7, the V gene TRBV12-3 or TRBV12-4, with a tentative D call TRBD1 (6 bases). V shed 10 bases and J shed 0 bases, with 13 bases lying between them. The CDR3 covers 13 residues. As DNA, the CDR3 is TGTGCCACCCAGGACAGCAGCTCCTACGAGCAGTACTTC. This translates into CATQDSSSYEQYF.

The V gene is TRBV11-3, the J gene TRBJ2-7, with 8 bases aligning to TRBD2. Germline V CDR1 and CDR2: SGHNT, YENEEA. J gave up 2 bases and V 7 bases, and 10 bases lay outside the gene matches. There are 15 residues in the CDR3. The CDR3, as DNA: TGTGCCAGCACCTATACTAGCGGCAGTGCCTACGAGCAGTACTTC. Protein: CASTYTSGSAYEQYF.

The chain links TRBV30 to TRBJ1-1; tentatively, D is TRBD1 (6 bases). Germline CDR1 and CDR2: GTSNPN and SVGIG (reference sequence). Between the trimmed V and J ends, which lost 6 bases and 4 bases, there was a span of 21 bases. The CDR3 loop spans 15 amino acids. CDR3 coding DNA: TGTGCCTGCCACGCCTCACAGGGCGCGGGCACTGAAGCTTTCTTT. This gives the protein CACHASQGAGTEAFF.

This chain uses TRBV27 with TRBJ2-5, with 8 bases identical to TRBD1. CDR1 MNHEY and CDR2 SMNVEV come from the germline V gene (reference sequence). Losses at the gene ends were 4 bases for V and 6 bases for J; bases not matched to a gene: 13. This CDR3 region has 16 residues. CDR3 in DNA: TGTGCCAGCAGTTCATTACTGACAGGGGTGGTGAAGACCCAGTACTTC. Its protein product is CASSSLLTGVVKTQYF.

V is TRBV23-1 and J is TRBJ2-7; 10 nucleotides line up with TRBD2. TRBV23-1 is recorded as an ORF, its role being uncertain. The CDR3 spans 17 residues. V gave up 0 bases and J gave up 3 bases; unmatched junction bases: 8. The CDR3 nucleotides are TGCGCCAGCAGTCAATCGGAGAGACTAGCGGGTTTCTACGAGCAGTACTTC. Amino acid sequence: CASSQSERLAGFYEQYF.

The V gene is TRBV28, the J gene TRBJ2-7; TRBD1 matches at 9 bases. Germline V gene lookup returns CDR1 MDHEN and CDR2 SYDVKM. Unmatched junction bases numbered 9, after V lost 5 bases and J lost 4 bases. This CDR3 is built from 15 residues. CDR3 amino acids: CASSGDRAEGYEQYF. CDR3 sequence (DNA): TGTGCCAGCAGTGGGGACAGGGCCGAGGGGTACGAGCAGTACTTC. Filled out from reference TRBV28 and TRBJ2-7, the complete variable domain reads DVKVTQSSRYLVKRTGEKVFLECVQDMDHENMFWYRQDPGLGLRLIYFSYDVKMKEKGDIPEGYSVSREKKERFSLILESASTNQTSMYLCASSGDRAEGYEQYFGPGTRLTVT.

The rearrangement links TRBV13 to TRBJ2-7; maybe TRBD2 (6 bases). With 3 bases removed from V and 1 base from J, the gap between germline ends came to 10 bases. Germline CDR1 is PRHDT and CDR2 is FYEKMQ (reference sequence). The CDR3 extends over 14 amino acids. The CDR3 protein is CASSFRGTSYEQYF. In DNA, the CDR3 is TGTGCCAGCAGCTTCCGCGGGACGTCCTACGAGCAGTACTTC.

The V call is TRBV5-1, the J call TRBJ1-2; 8 bases are shared with TRBD1. The germline V gene encodes CDR1 SGHRS and CDR2 YFSETQ. With V trimmed by 4 bases and J by 3 bases, 14 bases remained unmatched. The CDR3 consists of 17 residues. The CDR3 loop is CASSLDRALGIDYGYTF. The CDR3, as DNA: TGCGCCAGCAGCCTGGACAGGGCGTTGGGGATCGACTATGGCTACACCTTC.

V and J are TRBV5-4 and TRBJ2-2; 9 nucleotides line up with TRBD1. Germline values: CDR1 SGHNT, CDR2 YYREEE (reference sequence). The CDR3 consists of 17 residues. After removal of 3 bases from V and 2 bases from J, the junction contained 8 bases not matched to a gene. The CDR3 bases are TGTGCCAGCAGCTGGACAGGACAGGGGACTAACACCGGGGAGCTGTTTTTT. Translation: CASSWTGQGTNTGELFF. The entire variable domain, with the rest obtained from reference TRBV5-4 and TRBJ2-2, is as follows: ETGVTQSPTHLIKTRGQQVTLRCSSQSGHNTVSWYQQALGQGPQFIFQYYREEENGRGNFPPRFSGLQFPNYSSELNVNALELDDSALYLCASSWTGQGTNTGELFFGEGSRLTVL.

This clone showed up just a few times. The chain employs TRBV19 and TRBJ1-6; D gene uncertain. This CDR3 is built from 15 residues. Deletions cut 4 bases from V and 9 bases from J, with 16 bases between. CDR1 is LNHDA, CDR2 SQIVND, per germline (reference sequence). The CDR3 DNA reads as TGTGCCAGTAGTACCGCCGGCGGAAGTGGTTCACCCCTCCACTTT. Translation: CASSTAGGSGSPLHF. Filled out from reference TRBV19 and TRBJ1-6, the complete variable domain reads DGGITQSPKYLFRKEGQNVTLSCEQNLNHDAMYWYRQDPGQGLRLIYYSQIVNDFQKGDIAEGYSVSREKKESFPLTVTSAQKNPTAFYLCASSTAGGSGSPLHFGNGTRLTVT.

This chain joins TRBV3-1 (or the pseudogene TRBV3-2) and TRBJ2-7, with a possible D match to TRBD2 (6 bases). The CDR3 totals 17 residues. Germline values: CDR1 LGHDT, CDR2 YNNKEL (reference sequence). The V end lost 0 bases, the J end lost 2 bases, and 17 bases lay between the germline ends. The CDR3 nucleotides read TGTGCCAGCAGCCAAGATGAAGCGGCGGGGATGACCTACGAGCAGTACTTC. This codes for CASSQDEAAGMTYEQYF.

The chain has TRBV6-6 and TRBJ2-2; 11 nucleotides agree with TRBD1. The V segment lost 3 bases and the J segment 4 bases; nucleotides outside the gene matches: 1. The CDR3 contains 15 residues. Germline V gene data show CDR1 as MNHNY and CDR2 as SVGAGI (reference sequence). CDR3 residues: CASSYGTGGTGELFF. The CDR3 coding sequence is TGTGCCAGCAGTTATGGGACAGGGGGCACCGGGGAGCTGTTTTTT.

J is TRBJ2-3 and V is TRBV5-4, with TRBD2 matching over 10 bases. V shed 1 base, J shed 4 bases, and the junction held 3 bases outside the gene matches. The germline gives CDR1 SGHNT, CDR2 YYREEE (reference sequence). This CDR3 spans 15 amino acids. Written as DNA, the CDR3 is TGTGCCAGCAGCTTGCCTGGGACTAGCGCAGATACGCAGTATTTT. It yields the protein CASSLPGTSADTQYF.

The J gene is TRBJ2-1, the V gene TRBV30, with 7 bases matching TRBD2. Germline V gene lookup returns CDR1 GTSNPN and CDR2 SVGIG (reference sequence). The CDR3 covers 15 residues. Trimming took 4 bases from V and 4 from J; bases not matched to a gene: 10. CDR3 coding DNA: TGTGCCTGGACCGGCCAGGGAGGGGCATACAATGAGCAGTTCTTC. It translates to CAWTGQGGAYNEQFF.

This sequence joins TRBV5-1 and TRBJ2-1; no clear D gene. The V end lost 0 bases, the J end lost 9 bases, and 7 bases lay between the germline ends. The CDR3 consists of 12 residues. Germline-derived CDR1 and CDR2 are SGHRS and YFSETQ. This CDR3 reads CASSLAGSEQFF. The CDR3 nucleotides read TGCGCCAGCAGCTTGGCAGGCAGTGAGCAGTTCTTC.

The chain is built from TRBV4-2 and TRBJ2-5; 7 nucleotides match TRBD2. CDR1 is LGHNA, CDR2 YNFKEQ, per germline. The CDR3 runs 16 residues. Trimming cost V 0 bases and J 2 bases; bases outside gene matches: 6. The CDR3 loop is CASSQEARDYQETQYF. DNA of the CDR3: TGTGCCAGCAGCCAAGAGGCCCGGGACTATCAAGAGACCCAGTACTTC.

V is TRBV9 and J is TRBJ2-3; D unresolved. The V gene lost 4 bases and the J gene lost 0 bases, with 6 bases spanning the gap. CDR1 and CDR2 from the germline V gene are SGDLS and YYNGEE. The length of the CDR3 is 13 residues. The CDR3 loop is CASSPGSTDTQYF. Here the CDR3 DNA reads TGTGCCAGCAGCCCAGGCAGCACAGATACGCAGTATTTT.

The genes are TRBV18 and TRBJ1-5; D unresolved. The CDR3 length is 14 residues. CDR1 and CDR2 (germline): KGHSH, LQKENI. Trimming left V 3 bases short and J 0 bases short, with 6 bases between. In nucleotides, the CDR3 is TGTGCCAGCTCACCCTCTTATAGCAATCAGCCCCAGCATTTT. This gives the protein CASSPSYSNQPQHF.

The DNA for the CDR3 is TGCAGCGTCACCGGGACAGGGATTGGCAATGAGCAGTTCTTC. Translating it yields CSVTGTGIGNEQFF. This chain joins TRBV29-1 and TRBJ2-1; TRBD1 matches at 9 bases. This CDR3 comprises 14 residues. The junction had 9 bases not matched to a gene; V was cut back by 6 bases and J by 6 bases. Germline CDR1 reads SQVTM; CDR2 reads ANQGSEA.

The chain carries TRBV20-1 and TRBJ2-1, with TRBD2 matching over 12 bases. The CDR3 has 15 residues. Germline-derived CDR1 and CDR2 are DFQATT and SNEGSKA (reference sequence). The junction had 4 bases not matched to a gene; V was cut back by 3 bases and J by 4 bases. The CDR3 region is CSASTGLAGYNEQFF. CDR3 sequence (DNA): TGCAGTGCTAGTACGGGACTAGCGGGTTACAATGAGCAGTTCTTC.

The V gene is TRBV28, the J gene TRBJ2-2, with 7 bases matching TRBD2. The V gene's germline CDR1 is MDHEN and CDR2 SYDVKM. The V and J ends lost 6 bases and 11 bases, in that order; junction bases with no gene match: 12. The CDR3 is 14 amino acids. The CDR3 nucleotides are TGTGCCAGCAGAAGCGGGACTGCCGTCGGTGAGCTGTTTTTT. Translation: CASRSGTAVGELFF.